Listed below are T cell receptor beta chains from one sample, sequenced in a study of OX40 agonist ivuxolimab in advanced cancers. Data came from immunoSEQ multiplex PCR; TCRdb stores just in-frame clones and leaves some out. The sample yields fewer than 90,000 clones, approximately 86% seen once. The sequencing here drew on CD4+ or CD8+ T cells sorted from blood, taken in a trial of the OX40 agonist ivuxolimab. These receptors all stem from an adult with an advanced solid tumor such as melanoma, head and neck, liver or kidney cancer. The conserved cysteine and the conserved F or W are not part of the CDR3 here.

V	CDR3
TRBV4-1	ASSQPGTWQPQH
TRBV7-9	ASSLESLAYNSPLH
TRBV4-1	ASSQDLGGPETQY
TRBV4-2	ASSQDGPYGEKLF
TRBV7-2	ASSLVGVYDSYNEQF
TRBV4-1	ASSQGGSGANVLT
TRBV28	ASSGAGQGSSSYNSPLH
TRBV2	AGLYGYT
TRBV27	ASSPGQALYNEQF
TRBV4-1	ASSHVQGQGLYPQY
TRBV7-9	ASSFDQETQY
TRBV5-4	ASSLSSGSYNEQF
TRBV5-1	ASSSGTSDAYEQY
TRBV6-5	ASVAGGAEQPQH
TRBV28	ASSSGGRTDTQY
TRBV7-9	ASSLDGGLHTGELF
TRBV5-1	ASSTGTSGPYEQY
TRBV19	ASSIMSTGGDYGYT
TRBV6-6	ASSTGTGNSPLH
TRBV25-1	ASDSPREGVNTEAF
TRBV6-1	ASSEGRGPYNQPQH
TRBV19	ATGSDTQY
TRBV18	ASSPQVATNEKLF
TRBV19	ASTAGTTSQPQH
TRBV18	ASSINRDRPDNEQF
TRBV28	ASSLTLGASPLH
TRBV7-7	ASSSRPQETQY
TRBV2	ASSPGGNYEQY
TRBV7-3	ASSSDRTQETQY
TRBV5-1	ASSLAGTGKGEQF
TRBV28	ASSSPTRSETQY
TRBV6-6	ASSPSRQGGFHT
TRBV2	ASKGDSNQPQH
TRBV4-3	ASSPRAGGRSPLH
TRBV28	ASSRTSGFYNEQF
TRBV6-1	ASRAEMSTDTQY
TRBV4-1	ASSQAGTWY
TRBV5-4	ASSSTGVEYGYT
TRBV18	ASSPGQGPTYGYT
TRBV5-4	ASSLGGTEFYGYT